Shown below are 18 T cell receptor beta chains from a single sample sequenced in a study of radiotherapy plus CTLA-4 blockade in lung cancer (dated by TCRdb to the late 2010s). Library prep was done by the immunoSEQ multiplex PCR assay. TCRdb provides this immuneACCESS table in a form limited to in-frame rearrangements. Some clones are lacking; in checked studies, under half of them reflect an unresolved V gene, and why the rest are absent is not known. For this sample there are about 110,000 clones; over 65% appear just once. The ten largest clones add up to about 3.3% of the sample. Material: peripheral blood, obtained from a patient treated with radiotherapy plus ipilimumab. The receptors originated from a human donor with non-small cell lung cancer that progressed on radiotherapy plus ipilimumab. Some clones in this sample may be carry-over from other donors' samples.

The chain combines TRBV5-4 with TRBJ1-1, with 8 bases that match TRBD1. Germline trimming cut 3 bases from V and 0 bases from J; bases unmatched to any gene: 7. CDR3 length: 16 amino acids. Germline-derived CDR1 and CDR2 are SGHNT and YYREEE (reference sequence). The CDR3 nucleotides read TGTGCCAGCAGCTACCCAAGACAGGGGTTGAACACTGAAGCTTTCTTT. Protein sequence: CASSYPRQGLNTEAFF.

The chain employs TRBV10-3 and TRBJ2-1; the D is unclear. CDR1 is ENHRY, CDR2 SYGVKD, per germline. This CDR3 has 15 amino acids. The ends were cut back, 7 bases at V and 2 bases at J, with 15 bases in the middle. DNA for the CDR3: TGTGCCATCACAAACACCGATACGGCCTACAATGAGCAGTTCTTC. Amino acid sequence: CAITNTDTAYNEQFF.

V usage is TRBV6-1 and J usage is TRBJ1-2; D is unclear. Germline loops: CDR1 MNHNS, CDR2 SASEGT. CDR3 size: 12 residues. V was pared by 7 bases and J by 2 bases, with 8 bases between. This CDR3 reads CASIGVNYGYTF. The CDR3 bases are TGTGCCAGCATCGGGGTGAACTATGGCTACACCTTC.

The CDR3 region has the DNA TGTGCCAGCAGCGGGACAAGAAACAATCAGCCCCAGCATTTT. It is translated as CASSGTRNNQPQHF. V gene TRBV5-6 combines with J gene TRBJ1-5, with D possibly being TRBD1 (6 bases). CDR1 and CDR2 from the germline V gene are SGHDT and YYEEEE. CDR3 size: 14 residues. Trimming removed 4 bases at V and 3 bases at J, with 11 bases between. The full variable domain, rest sourced from reference TRBV5-6 and TRBJ1-5, is DAGVTQSPTHLIKTRGQQVTLRCSPKSGHDTVSWYQQALGQGPQFIFQYYEEEERQRGNFPDRFSGHQFPNYSSELNVNALLLGDSALYLCASSGTRNNQPQHFGDGTRLSIL.

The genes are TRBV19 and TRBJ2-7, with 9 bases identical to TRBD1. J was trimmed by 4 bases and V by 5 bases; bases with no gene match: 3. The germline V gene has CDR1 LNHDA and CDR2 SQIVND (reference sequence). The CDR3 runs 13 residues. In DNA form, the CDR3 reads TGTGCCAGTAGTGCGGGACAGGGTTACGAGCAGTACTTC. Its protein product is CASSAGQGYEQYF.

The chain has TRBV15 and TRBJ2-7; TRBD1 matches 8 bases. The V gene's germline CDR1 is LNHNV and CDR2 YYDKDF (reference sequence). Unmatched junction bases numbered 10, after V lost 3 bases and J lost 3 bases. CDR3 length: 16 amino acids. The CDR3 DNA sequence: TGTGCCACCAGCAGCCAAATGCGGACAGGGAACTACGAGCAGTACTTC. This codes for CATSSQMRTGNYEQYF.

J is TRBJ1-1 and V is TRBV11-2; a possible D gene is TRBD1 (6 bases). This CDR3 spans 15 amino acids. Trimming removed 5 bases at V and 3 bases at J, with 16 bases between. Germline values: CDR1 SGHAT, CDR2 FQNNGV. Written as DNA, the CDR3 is TGTGCCAGCAGCCCTAGAAAGGGGGGGGACACTGAAGCTTTCTTT. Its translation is CASSPRKGGDTEAFF.

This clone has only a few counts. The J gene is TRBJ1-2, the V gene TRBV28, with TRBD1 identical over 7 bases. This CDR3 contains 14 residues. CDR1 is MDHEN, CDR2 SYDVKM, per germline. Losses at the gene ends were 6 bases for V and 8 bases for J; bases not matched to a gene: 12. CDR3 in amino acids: CASSPSQTGRGYTF. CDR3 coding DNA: TGTGCCAGCAGCCCCTCTCAGACAGGGAGGGGCTACACCTTC.

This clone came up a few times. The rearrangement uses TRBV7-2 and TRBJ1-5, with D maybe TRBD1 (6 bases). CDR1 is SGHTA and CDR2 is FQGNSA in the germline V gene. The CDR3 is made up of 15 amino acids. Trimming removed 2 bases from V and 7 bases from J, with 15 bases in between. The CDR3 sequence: CASSLFAHRDQPQHF. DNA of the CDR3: TGTGCCAGCAGCTTATTTGCTCACAGGGACCAGCCCCAGCATTTT.

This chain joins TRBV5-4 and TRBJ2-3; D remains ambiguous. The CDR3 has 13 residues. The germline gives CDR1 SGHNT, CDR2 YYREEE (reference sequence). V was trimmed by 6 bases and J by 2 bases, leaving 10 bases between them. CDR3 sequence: CASTLQNTDTQYF. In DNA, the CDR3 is TGTGCCAGCACCTTACAGAACACAGATACGCAGTATTTT.

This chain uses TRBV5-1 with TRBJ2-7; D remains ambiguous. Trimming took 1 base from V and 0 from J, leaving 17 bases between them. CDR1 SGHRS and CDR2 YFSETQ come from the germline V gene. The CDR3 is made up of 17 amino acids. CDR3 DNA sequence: TGCGCCAGCAGCTTGCCCGGTGCATCTTACGACTCCTACGAGCAGTACTTC. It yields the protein CASSLPGASYDSYEQYF. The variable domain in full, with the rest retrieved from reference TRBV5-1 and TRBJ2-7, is KAGVTQTPRYLIKTRGQQVTLSCSPISGHRSVSWYQQTPGQGLQFLFEYFSETQRNKGNFPGRFSGRQFSNSRSEMNVSTLELGDSALYLCASSLPGASYDSYEQYFGPGTRLTVT.

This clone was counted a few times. The CDR3 loop reads CASSPRTGANYGYTF. CDR3 in DNA: TGTGCCAGCAGCCCTAGGACAGGGGCCAACTATGGCTACACCTTC. V gene TRBV7-8 combines with J gene TRBJ1-2; 9 positions match TRBD1. The CDR3 spans 15 residues. Germline CDR1 SGHVS, CDR2 FQNEAQ. V lost 5 bases and J lost 2; bases outside the gene matches: 6.

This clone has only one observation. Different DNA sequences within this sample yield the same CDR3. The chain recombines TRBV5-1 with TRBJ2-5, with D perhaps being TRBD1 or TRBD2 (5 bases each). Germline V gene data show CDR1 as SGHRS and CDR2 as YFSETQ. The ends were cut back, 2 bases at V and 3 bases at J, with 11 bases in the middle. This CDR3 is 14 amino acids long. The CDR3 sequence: CASSFARGEETQYF. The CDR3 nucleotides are TGCGCCAGCAGCTTTGCTAGAGGGGAAGAGACCCAGTACTTC. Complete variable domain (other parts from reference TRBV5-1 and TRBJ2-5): KAGVTQTPRYLIKTRGQQVTLSCSPISGHRSVSWYQQTPGQGLQFLFEYFSETQRNKGNFPGRFSGRQFSNSRSEMNVSTLELGDSALYLCASSFARGEETQYFGPGTRLLVL.

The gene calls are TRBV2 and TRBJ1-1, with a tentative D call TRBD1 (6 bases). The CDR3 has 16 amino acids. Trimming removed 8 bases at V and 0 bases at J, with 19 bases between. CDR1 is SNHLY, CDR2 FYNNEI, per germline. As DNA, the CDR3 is TGTGCCAGCCTACGGGGGCAGGGAGGGGTGAACACTGAAGCTTTCTTT. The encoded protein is CASLRGQGGVNTEAFF.

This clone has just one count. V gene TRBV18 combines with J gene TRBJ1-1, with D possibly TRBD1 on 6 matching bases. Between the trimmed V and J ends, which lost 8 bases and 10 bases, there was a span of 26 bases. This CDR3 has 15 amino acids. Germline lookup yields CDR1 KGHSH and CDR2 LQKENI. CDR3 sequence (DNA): TGTGCCAGCGCGTTCCCTGGGGCAGGGGCAAGGGGAGCTTTCTTT. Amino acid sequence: CASAFPGAGARGAFF.

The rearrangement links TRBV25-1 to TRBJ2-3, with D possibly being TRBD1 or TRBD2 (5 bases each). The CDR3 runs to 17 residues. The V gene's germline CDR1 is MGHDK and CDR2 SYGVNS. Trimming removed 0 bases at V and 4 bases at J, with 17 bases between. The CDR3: CASSEYGASISADTQYF. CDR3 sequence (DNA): TGTGCCAGCAGTGAATATGGGGCTAGCATATCGGCAGATACGCAGTATTTT.

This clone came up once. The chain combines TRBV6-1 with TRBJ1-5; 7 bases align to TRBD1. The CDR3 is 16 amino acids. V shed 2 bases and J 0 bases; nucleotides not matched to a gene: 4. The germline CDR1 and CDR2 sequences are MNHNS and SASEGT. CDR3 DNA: TGTGCCAGCAGTGAAAGAGGGACAGTTAGCAATCAGCCCCAGCATTTT. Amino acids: CASSERGTVSNQPQHF.

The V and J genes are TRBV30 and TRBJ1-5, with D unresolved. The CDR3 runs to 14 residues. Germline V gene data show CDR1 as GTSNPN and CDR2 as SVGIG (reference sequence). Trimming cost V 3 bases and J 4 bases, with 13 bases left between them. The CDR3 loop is CAWRTRPFNQPQHF. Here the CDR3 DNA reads TGTGCCTGGAGGACCCGGCCGTTTAATCAGCCCCAGCATTTT.